These 13 T cell receptor beta chains share one sample of origin, sequenced in a study of blood T cell repertoires in COVID-19. TCRdb's table, derived via immunoSEQ multiplex PCR, lists solely in-frame clones and lacks some. In the table there are 100,000 to 150,000 clones, 84% of which are singletons. Sequenced: peripheral blood. These receptors all stem from a man aged 55 to 70 with acute or convalescent COVID-19.

The V gene is TRBV10-2, the J gene TRBJ2-7; 9 bases line up with TRBD1. J was trimmed by 5 bases and V by 4 bases; bases with no gene match: 9. From germline, CDR1 is WSHSY and CDR2 SAAADI. CDR3 size: 15 residues. For the CDR3, the DNA is TGCGCCAGCAGTGGGCCCGACAGGGGGGAAGACGAGCAGTACTTC. Protein product: CASSGPDRGEDEQYF.

The gene calls are TRBV2 and TRBJ2-5; 7 nucleotides agree with TRBD1. This CDR3 contains 14 residues. The germline V gene has CDR1 SNHLY and CDR2 FYNNEI. The J segment lost 5 bases and the V segment lost 5 bases, leaving 8 bases of the junction unmatched. The CDR3 loop is CASSFRGSGETQYF. CDR3 sequence (DNA): TGTGCCAGCAGTTTCAGGGGGAGTGGGGAGACCCAGTACTTC.

The chain links TRBV7-3 to TRBJ2-1, with 10 bases aligning to TRBD2. The trim removed 5 bases at V and 2 bases at J, leaving 6 bases unmatched. CDR1 and CDR2 (germline): SGHTA, FQGTGA. The CDR3 has 16 amino acids. Here the CDR3 DNA reads TGTGCCAGCAGCCCCGTAGCGGGGGGACCCTACAATGAGCAGTTCTTC. This sequence encodes CASSPVAGGPYNEQFF.

The chain employs TRBV5-1 and TRBJ1-2; D not resolved. V was shortened by 0 bases and J by 4 bases, with 10 bases between the two germline ends. Germline V gene sequence: CDR1 SGHRS, CDR2 YFSETQ. This CDR3 is built from 14 residues. The CDR3 nucleotides are TGCGCCAGCAGCTTGGATGAATCTATCTATGGCTACACCTTC. It is translated as CASSLDESIYGYTF.

The chain is built from TRBV19 and TRBJ2-3; 11 bases fit TRBD2. Germline CDR1 reads LNHDA; CDR2 reads SQIVND (reference sequence). The CDR3 covers 15 residues. With 4 bases clipped from V and 4 bases from J, the junction kept 4 bases outside the gene matches. The chain's CDR3 is CASSNLAGGPDTQYF. Here the CDR3 DNA reads TGTGCCAGTAGTAACCTAGCGGGAGGCCCAGATACGCAGTATTTT.

The chain employs TRBV24-1 and TRBJ2-1, with a weak D call TRBD2 (5 bases). Trimming cost V 5 bases and J 7 bases, with 17 bases left between them. The CDR3 loop spans 15 amino acids. Looked up from germline, CDR1 is KGHDR and CDR2 is SFDVKD. CDR3 protein: CATSASLGITNEQFF. The CDR3 coding sequence is TGTGCCACCAGTGCAAGTCTCGGGATAACAAATGAGCAGTTCTTC.

This rearrangement joins TRBV18 to TRBJ2-2; 9 nucleotides align to TRBD1. The CDR3 totals 17 residues. With 2 bases clipped from V and 0 bases from J, the junction kept 4 bases outside the gene matches. The V gene's germline CDR1 is KGHSH and CDR2 LQKENI. The CDR3 bases are TGTGCCAGCTCACCAAGGGGACAGGGACCGAACACCGGGGAGCTGTTTTTT. This codes for CASSPRGQGPNTGELFF.

The chain employs TRBV5-1 and TRBJ1-4, with unresolved D. Germline V gives CDR1 SGHRS, CDR2 YFSETQ. V dropped 0 bases and J dropped 8 bases, with 11 bases sitting between them. The CDR3 runs 14 residues. For the CDR3, the DNA is TGCGCCAGCAGCTTGGTCCCAGGCAGCGAAAAACTGTTTTTT. Translation: CASSLVPGSEKLFF.

This clone was observed a single time. The rearrangement uses TRBV19 and TRBJ1-4; 8 bases fit TRBD1. The junction had 2 bases not matched to a gene; V was cut back by 6 bases and J by 5 bases. This CDR3 is built from 13 residues. Looked up from germline, CDR1 is LNHDA and CDR2 is SQIVND (reference sequence). CDR3 sequence (DNA): TGTGCCAGTAGCGGGACAGGCAATGAAAAACTGTTTTTT. It specifies CASSGTGNEKLFF.

The rearrangement joins TRBV5-5 to TRBJ1-6; D may be TRBD1 (5 bases). Germline V gene sequence: CDR1 SGHKS, CDR2 YYEKEE (reference sequence). Trimming took off 0 bases at V and 6 bases at J, with 7 bases between the two ends. This CDR3 spans 14 amino acids. Here the CDR3 reads CASSLGQGNSPLHF. Written as DNA, the CDR3 is TGTGCCAGCAGCTTGGGCCAGGGTAATTCACCCCTCCACTTT. The entire variable domain, with the rest obtained from reference TRBV5-5 and TRBJ1-6, is as follows: DAGVTQSPTHLIKTRGQQVTLRCSPISGHKSVSWYQQVLGQGPQFIFQYYEKEERGRGNFPDRFSARQFPNYSSELNVNALLLGDSALYLCASSLGQGNSPLHFGNGTRLTVT.

This chain uses TRBV5-1 with TRBJ1-5; 9 nucleotides align to TRBD1. Germline values: CDR1 SGHRS, CDR2 YFSETQ. The junction had 7 bases not matched to a gene; V was cut back by 4 bases and J by 2 bases. This CDR3 has 16 residues. CDR3 protein: CASSQGDREGNQPQHF. The CDR3 nucleotides are TGCGCCAGCAGCCAAGGGGACAGGGAAGGCAATCAGCCCCAGCATTTT.

This rearrangement joins TRBV9 to TRBJ2-7, with 14 bases that match TRBD2. Germline values: CDR1 SGDLS, CDR2 YYNGEE. With V trimmed by 3 bases and J by 0 bases, 2 bases remained unmatched. The CDR3 is made up of 16 amino acids. The CDR3 region is CASSEGTSGSSYEQYF. The DNA for the CDR3 is TGTGCCAGCAGCGAGGGGACTAGCGGGAGCTCCTACGAGCAGTACTTC.

In DNA, the CDR3 is TGTGCCAGCAGTTCCGGGGGGGCCGGGACTAATGAAAAACTGTTTTTT. It specifies CASSSGGAGTNEKLFF. The chain combines TRBV28 with TRBJ1-4, with D perhaps matching TRBD1 (6 bases). The CDR3 sequence is 16 residues long. CDR1 is MDHEN and CDR2 is SYDVKM in the germline V gene. Trimming stripped 4 bases from V and 2 bases from J, with 14 bases between.